This T cell receptor (beta chain) was retrieved from a study of Graves' ophthalmopathy and Graves' hyperthyroidism. V shed 0 bases and J shed 0 bases, with 9 bases lying between them. Germline values: CDR1 SGHTA, CDR2 FQGNSA. The CDR3 is 15 amino acids. Investigators amplified TCR beta CDR3 regions from RNA transcripts. An opening RT-PCR round employed HTBI primers and preceded a second-round multiplex PCR. Each CDR3 protein gets one entry after TCRdb re-called the multiplex PCR reads with MiXCR. Of hundreds of thousands of distinct CDR3 sequences in the sample, 22% are singletons; the top ten hold more than 5.5%. The table lists this clonotype with many counts.

The sequenced material came from peripheral blood. The TCR sequence derives from a woman between 18 and 29 years old with stable Graves' hyperthyroidism. Some clones in this sample may be carry-over from other donors' samples. The chain joins TRBV7-2 to TRBJ2-7; D call uncertain. In nucleotides, the CDR3 is TGTGCCAGCAGCTTAGCTAGGGCGATCTCCTACGAGCAGTACTTC. It is translated as CASSLARAISYEQYF.